The rows below give T cell receptor beta chains drawn from one sample of a study of cytomegalovirus exposure and HLA in healthy donors. Libraries were prepared by immunoSEQ multiplex PCR; TCRdb keeps only in-frame clonotypes and omits some of them. The sample gives under 200,000 clones, 75% to 90% of which show up once; around 2.1% is in the top ten. The sample comprised PBMCs. The receptors shown here come from a woman aged 18 to 35 in good health and CMV-seronegative. The CDR3 runs from the conserved cysteine through the conserved F or W. A D gene is named only where the DNA matches it firmly. Clone size is given for some rows only: seen once, a few or many times, or a class if the clone is expanded.

abundance,d_gene,len,j_gene,v_gene,CDR3aa,CDR3nt
.,TRBD1,14,TRBJ2-3,TRBV5-1,CASSLMTGTDTQYF,TGCGCCAGCAGCTTAATGACAGGGACAGATACGCAGTATTTT
.,.,13,TRBJ1-2,TRBV7-6,CASSSGNSYGYTF,TGTGCCAGCAGCTCCGGGAACTCCTATGGCTACACCTTC
.,.,18,TRBJ2-7,TRBV5-1,CASSLFPATTLLGYEQYF,TGCGCCAGCAGCTTGTTCCCCGCAACTACTCTTTTGGGTTACGAGCAGTACTTC
.,.,15,TRBJ1-3,TRBV18,CASSSDRSSGNTIYF,TGTGCCAGCTCATCCGACCGGAGCTCTGGAAACACCATATATTTT
.,.,17,TRBJ1-5,TRBV27,CASSLGSGLYSNQPQHF,TGTGCCAGCAGTTTGGGATCCGGACTCTATAGCAATCAGCCCCAGCATTTT
.,.,12,TRBJ2-7,TRBV6-1,CASTRPGGEQYF,TGTGCCAGCACCAGGCCTGGTGGTGAGCAGTACTTC
once,.,13,TRBJ2-7,TRBV5-5,CASSNGQSYEQYF,TGTGCCAGCAGCAACGGACAGTCCTACGAGCAGTACTTC
.,TRBD1,14,TRBJ1-1,TRBV9,CASTRTGRNTEAFF,TGTGCCAGCACCCGGACAGGCCGGAACACTGAAGCTTTCTTT
.,.,16,TRBJ2-3,TRBV4-2,CASSQVSGVVVDTQYF,TGTGCCAGCAGCCAAGTGTCAGGGGTGGTTGTAGATACGCAGTATTTT
.,TRBD1,15,TRBJ1-3,TRBV9,CASSLLQGAGNTIYF,TGTGCCAGCAGCCTATTACAGGGGGCCGGAAACACCATATATTTT
.,.,16,TRBJ2-4,TRBV2,CASSETRGLAKNIQYF,TGTGCCAGCAGTGAAACGCGAGGGTTAGCCAAAAACATTCAGTACTTC
.,TRBD2,13,TRBJ2-7,TRBV9,CASSWGGSYEQYF,TGTGCCAGCAGCTGGGGGGGATCTTACGAGCAGTACTTC
.,.,17,TRBJ1-5,TRBV21-1,CASSSRQVSNSNQPQHF,TGTGCCAGCAGCTCCCGACAGGTGAGTAATAGCAATCAGCCCCAGCATTTC
few,.,14,TRBJ2-2,TRBV6-6,CASSTPGFAGELFF,TGTGCCAGCAGTACCCCAGGGTTCGCCGGGGAGCTGTTTTTT
once,.,18,TRBJ2-7,TRBV7-8,CASSLAEGIQTLTYEQYF,TGTGCCAGCAGCTTAGCGGAGGGGATTCAGACTCTAACCTACGAGCAGTACTTC
.,TRBD2,15,TRBJ2-7,TRBV13,CASNLGGLAGDEQYF,TGTGCCAGCAACCTGGGGGGTCTAGCGGGAGACGAGCAGTACTTC
.,.,15,TRBJ1-2,TRBV2,CASSLTGPGGYGYTF,TGTGCCAGCAGCTTAACAGGGCCAGGAGGCTATGGCTACACCTTC
once,.,14,TRBJ2-5,TRBV5-5,CASSFSPLQETQYF,TGTGCCAGCAGCTTTTCTCCCCTCCAAGAGACCCAGTACTTC
.,.,14,TRBJ1-2,TRBV6-6,CASSYSGGVYGYTF,TGTGCCAGCAGTTACTCGGGAGGGGTCTATGGCTACACCTTC
.,.,13,TRBJ1-2,TRBV19,CASSDRTLTGYTF,TGTGCCAGTAGTGACCGGACATTGACCGGCTACACCTTC
.,TRBD1,16,TRBJ2-1,TRBV5-1,CASSPQGTGGYNEQFF,TGCGCCAGCAGCCCGCAGGGGACAGGGGGCTACAATGAGCAGTTCTTC
few,.,12,TRBJ1-2,TRBV29-1,CSSQEAGYGYTF,TGCAGCTCCCAGGAGGCAGGCTATGGCTACACCTTC